The next 12 T cell receptor beta chains were all read from a single sample in a study of T cell changes during pregnancy in multiple sclerosis. Profiling relied on immunoSEQ multiplex PCR, and the TCRdb table lists in-frame clones only, not all of them. Here the sample spans about 68,000 clones, 92% being singletons. The specimen was peripheral blood, collected in the second trimester of pregnancy. These receptors originate from a female donor in good health, enrolled as a control in a pregnancy study.

This chain connects TRBV6-5 to TRBJ2-2; a weak D match, TRBD1 (7 bases). The CDR3 has 14 amino acids. The germline gives CDR1 MNHEY, CDR2 SVGAGI. V was clipped by 6 bases and J by 5 bases, with 13 bases between them. CDR3 region: CASRRQGGTGELFF. DNA of the CDR3: TGTGCCAGCAGACGTCAGGGGGGAACCGGGGAGCTGTTTTTT.

The chain joins TRBV29-1 to TRBJ2-2; D might be TRBD1 (5 bases). V was cut by 4 bases and J by 5 bases, with 17 bases left in between. Germline loops: CDR1 SQVTM, CDR2 ANQGSEA. The CDR3 extends over 15 amino acids. CDR3 coding DNA: TGCAGCGTTGTCCCCGGACAACTGGGGACCGGGGAGCTGTTTTTT. It translates to CSVVPGQLGTGELFF.

The rearrangement links TRBV2 to TRBJ1-2; a possible D gene is TRBD1 (6 bases). Per the germline V gene, CDR1 is SNHLY and CDR2 is FYNNEI. This CDR3 has 13 residues. V was pared by 6 bases and J by 1 base, with 9 bases between. The chain's CDR3 is CASRRDINYGYTF. For the CDR3, the DNA is TGTGCCAGCAGGAGGGACATTAACTATGGCTACACCTTC.

The chain combines TRBV20-1 with TRBJ2-1; the D is unclear. The CDR3 covers 10 residues. V lost 5 bases, J lost 6 bases, and 5 bases lay in between. The germline gives CDR1 DFQATT, CDR2 SNEGSKA (reference sequence). The CDR3 protein is CSAPINEQFF. CDR3 DNA: TGCAGTGCTCCCATCAATGAGCAGTTCTTC.

The genes are TRBV28 and TRBJ1-1; no clear D. Germline V lookup: CDR1 MDHEN, CDR2 SYDVKM. This CDR3 has 12 amino acids. Deletions cut 10 bases from V and 11 bases from J, with 20 bases between. The CDR3: CATLTPGLKAFF. DNA of the CDR3: TGTGCCACCTTAACCCCCGGGTTGAAGGCTTTCTTT.

The rearrangement links TRBV18 to TRBJ2-1, with 9 bases identical to TRBD2. Germline CDR1 KGHSH, CDR2 LQKENI. CDR3 length equals 12 residues. V was pared by 4 bases and J by 10 bases, with 2 bases of the junction left unmatched. The CDR3 nucleotides read TGTGCCAGCTCACTAGCGGGGGTCGAGCAGTTCTTC. Protein: CASSLAGVEQFF.

The chain recombines TRBV11-3 with TRBJ2-7; TRBD2 matches 12 bases. Per germline, CDR1 SGHNT and CDR2 YENEEA. The CDR3 has 14 residues. The junction had 3 bases not matched to a gene; V was cut back by 5 bases and J by 4 bases. The CDR3 spells CASSRTSGIYEQYF. CDR3 nucleotide sequence: TGTGCCAGCAGCCGGACTAGCGGGATTTACGAGCAGTACTTC.

This rearrangement joins TRBV30 to TRBJ2-1, with 14 bases lining up with TRBD2. This CDR3 is built from 16 residues. V dropped 1 base and J dropped 6; count of bases not matched to a gene: 5. Germline V CDR1 and CDR2: GTSNPN, SVGIG (reference sequence). The CDR3 spells CAWSAMGLAGANEQFF. The DNA for the CDR3 is TGTGCCTGGAGTGCGATGGGACTAGCGGGAGCCAATGAGCAGTTCTTC.

V gene TRBV28 combines with J gene TRBJ2-7, with TRBD1 identical over 9 bases. In germline, CDR1 is MDHEN, CDR2 SYDVKM. The CDR3 has 16 amino acids. With V trimmed by 6 bases and J by 1 base, 10 bases remained unmatched. CDR3 coding DNA: TGTGCCAGCAGCGAACCCGGGACAGGGCTTTCCTACGAGCAGTACTTC. This gives the protein CASSEPGTGLSYEQYF.

The chain carries TRBV6-1 and TRBJ2-7, with 7 nucleotides matching TRBD2. Germline V gene lookup returns CDR1 MNHNS and CDR2 SASEGT. Trimming cost V 1 base and J 3 bases; bases outside gene matches: 3. The CDR3 is 14 amino acids. The CDR3 DNA follows: TGTGCCAGCAGTGAAGGGGGGACTAACTACGAGCAGTACTTC. This sequence encodes CASSEGGTNYEQYF.

J is TRBJ2-3 and V is TRBV7-2, with D uncertain. This CDR3 is built from 17 residues. Between the trimmed V and J ends, which lost 5 bases and 6 bases, there was a span of 24 bases. Germline V lookup: CDR1 SGHTA, CDR2 FQGNSA. The chain's CDR3 is CASSPPGGRVWMDTQYF. CDR3 DNA sequence: TGTGCCAGCAGCCCCCCGGGTGGTCGCGTGTGGATGGATACGCAGTATTTT.

The V call is TRBV9, the J call TRBJ2-3; 14 bases fit TRBD2. There are 16 residues in the CDR3. Germline V gene sequence: CDR1 SGDLS, CDR2 YYNGEE. Trimming at V came to 4 bases and at J to 6 bases, leaving 7 bases not matched to a gene. CDR3: CASSLLTSGGADTQYF. Here the CDR3 DNA reads TGTGCCAGCAGCCTTTTGACTAGCGGGGGGGCGGATACGCAGTATTTT.